This entry lists 25 T cell receptor beta chains sequenced from one sample in a study of cytomegalovirus exposure and HLA in healthy donors. This PCR relied on a set of 60 Vbeta primers and 13 Jbeta primers. The data were produced by immunoSEQ multiplex PCR, yet TCRdb's version contains in-frame clones alone and is incomplete. The data contain hundreds of thousands of clones, roughly two thirds of them singletons. Input material: PBMCs. These receptors were collected from a female donor in good health and CMV-seronegative.

The chain joins TRBV6-1 to TRBJ1-5, with D unclear. Trimming took off 4 bases at V and 5 bases at J, with 9 bases between the two ends. Germline V gives CDR1 MNHNS, CDR2 SASEGT. This CDR3 contains 13 residues. The CDR3: CASSGGRDQPQHF. The CDR3 DNA reads as TGTGCCAGCAGTGGCGGGCGCGATCAGCCCCAGCATTTT.

This sequence joins TRBV28 and TRBJ2-7, with D possibly TRBD1 on 6 matching bases. The CDR3 is 15 residues long. CDR1 and CDR2 (germline): MDHEN, SYDVKM. Between the trimmed V and J ends, which lost 1 base and 0 bases, there was a span of 10 bases. This CDR3 reads CASSLSGDLSYEQYF. In DNA, the CDR3 is TGTGCCAGCAGTTTATCAGGGGATCTCTCCTACGAGCAGTACTTC.

This clone was recorded a few times. The chain joins TRBV29-1 to TRBJ1-2, with TRBD1 matching 9 bases. This CDR3 spans 17 amino acids. Trimming cost V 0 bases and J 4 bases; bases outside gene matches: 12. Germline V gene lookup returns CDR1 SQVTM and CDR2 ANQGSEA. CDR3 amino acids: CSVEDTITGGGLYGYTF. CDR3 in DNA: TGCAGCGTTGAAGATACGATTACAGGGGGCGGTCTCTATGGCTACACCTTC.

The J gene is TRBJ2-7, the V gene TRBV7-9; 7 bases are shared with TRBD2. CDR1 and CDR2 (germline): SEHNR, FQNEAQ (reference sequence). The V segment lost 5 bases and the J segment 3 bases; nucleotides outside the gene matches: 19. The CDR3 is 18 residues long. The CDR3 loop is CASSRLAGGEGRGYEQYF. In nucleotides, the CDR3 is TGTGCCAGCAGCCGATTAGCAGGAGGCGAAGGGAGGGGCTACGAGCAGTACTTC. Full variable domain (remainder filled in from reference TRBV7-9 and TRBJ2-7): DTGVSQNPRHKITKRGQNVTFRCDPISEHNRLYWYRQTLGQGPEFLTYFQNEAQLEKSRLLSDRFSAERPKGSFSTLEIQRTEQGDSAMYLCASSRLAGGEGRGYEQYFGPGTRLTVT.

The rearrangement joins TRBV2 to TRBJ2-1, with 15 positions matching TRBD2. V lost 4 bases and J lost 4; bases outside the gene matches: 11. Germline V gene sequence: CDR1 SNHLY, CDR2 FYNNEI. CDR3 length: 19 amino acids. The DNA of the CDR3 is TGTGCCAGCAGTGGGTGGACTAGCGGGAGGGGTTCGGGGTACAATGAGCAGTTCTTC. It translates to CASSGWTSGRGSGYNEQFF.

This clone came up a few times. This chain joins TRBV19 and TRBJ2-7; D is perhaps TRBD1 (5 bases). V was pared by 5 bases and J by 2 bases, with 7 bases between. The CDR3 contains 12 residues. Germline loops: CDR1 LNHDA, CDR2 SQIVND (reference sequence). CDR3 sequence (DNA): TGTGCCAGTAGTCGGACAACCTACGAGCAGTACTTC. Its translation: CASSRTTYEQYF. The full variable domain, in which reference TRBV19 and TRBJ2-7 provide the parts outside the CDR3, is DGGITQSPKYLFRKEGQNVTLSCEQNLNHDAMYWYRQDPGQGLRLIYYSQIVNDFQKGDIAEGYSVSREKKESFPLTVTSAQKNPTAFYLCASSRTTYEQYFGPGTRLTVT.

This chain uses TRBV28 with TRBJ1-5, with D tentatively TRBD1 (6 bases). This CDR3 is built from 16 residues. The V end lost 8 bases, the J end lost 3 bases, and 20 bases lay between the germline ends. From germline, CDR1 is MDHEN and CDR2 SYDVKM. The chain's CDR3 is CASCLGGQILNQPQHF. DNA of the CDR3: TGTGCCAGCTGCCTCGGTGGACAGATTCTCAATCAGCCCCAGCATTTT. Full variable domain (rest looked up from reference TRBV28 and TRBJ1-5): DVKVTQSSRYLVKRTGEKVFLECVQDMDHENMFWYRQDPGLGLRLIYFSYDVKMKEKGDIPEGYSVSREKKERFSLILESASTNQTSMYLCASCLGGQILNQPQHFGDGTRLSIL.

A few counts support this clone. The gene calls are TRBV28 and TRBJ1-4, with 10 bases that match TRBD1. Germline CDR1 and CDR2: MDHEN and SYDVKM. The CDR3 loop spans 15 amino acids. Losses at the gene ends were 3 bases for V and 8 bases for J; bases not matched to a gene: 6. CDR3 nucleotide sequence: TGTGCCAGCAGTTTTAGTGGGACAGGGGAAGAAAAACTGTTTTTT. Translating it yields CASSFSGTGEEKLFF.

The CDR3 sequence: CASSLGTGDTDTQYF. The DNA for the CDR3 is TGCGCCAGCAGCTTGGGGACAGGAGACACAGATACGCAGTATTTT. This rearrangement joins TRBV5-1 to TRBJ2-3, with 7 bases identical to TRBD1. This CDR3 has 15 amino acids. V lost 0 bases and J lost 2; bases outside the gene matches: 3. From germline, CDR1 is SGHRS and CDR2 YFSETQ.

V and J are TRBV30 and TRBJ2-7; 10 bases fit TRBD2. V lost 7 bases, J lost 0 bases, and 6 bases stayed unmatched. Germline V gives CDR1 GTSNPN, CDR2 SVGIG (reference sequence). CDR3 size: 14 residues. The CDR3 DNA reads as TGTGCCTCGAAAGGACTAGCGGACTCCTACGAGCAGTACTTC. It codes for CASKGLADSYEQYF.

This clone was detected a few times. The chain uses TRBV30 and TRBJ2-1, with 9 bases matching TRBD2. The CDR3 covers 15 residues. Unmatched junction bases numbered 2, after V lost 0 bases and J lost 2 bases. Germline V gene sequence: CDR1 GTSNPN, CDR2 SVGIG (reference sequence). CDR3 loop: CAWSVGGRAYNEQFF. CDR3 DNA: TGTGCCTGGAGTGTAGGCGGGAGGGCCTACAATGAGCAGTTCTTC.

The rearrangement links TRBV2 to TRBJ1-5, with TRBD1 matching over 7 bases. Germline CDR1 reads SNHLY; CDR2 reads FYNNEI. This CDR3 is built from 16 residues. V lost 7 bases, J lost 3 bases, and 12 bases stayed unmatched. CDR3 amino acids: CASMTNSGGFNQPQHF. Here the CDR3 DNA reads TGTGCCAGCATGACCAACTCAGGGGGGTTCAATCAGCCCCAGCATTTT.

The chain carries TRBV2 and TRBJ1-1; D is perhaps TRBD1 (5 bases). This CDR3 has 13 amino acids. Trimming took 7 bases from V and 2 from J, leaving 11 bases between them. Germline-derived CDR1 and CDR2 are SNHLY and FYNNEI. The CDR3 reads CASKRTLNTEAFF. CDR3 nucleotide sequence: TGTGCCAGCAAACGGACACTAAACACTGAAGCTTTCTTT.

The chain is built from TRBV5-4 and TRBJ2-3; the D gene is possibly TRBD2 (6 bases). The CDR3 contains 16 residues. CDR1 and CDR2 (germline): SGHNT, YYREEE (reference sequence). V lost 4 bases, J lost 5 bases, and 20 bases lay in between. The CDR3: CASSTTSGKGGDTQYF. The DNA for the CDR3 is TGTGCCAGCAGCACGACTTCTGGGAAGGGAGGAGATACGCAGTATTTT.

This chain links TRBV10-1 with TRBJ2-3, with D unresolved. This CDR3 has 14 residues. The germline CDR1 and CDR2 sequences are WNHNN and SYGVQD (reference sequence). The V gene lost 2 bases and the J gene lost 2 bases, with 8 bases spanning the gap. The CDR3 DNA follows: TGCGCCAGCAGTGAGATCGACTTCACAGATACGCAGTATTTT. It specifies CASSEIDFTDTQYF.

The genes are TRBV5-1 and TRBJ1-1; TRBD1 agrees at 7 bases. Germline values: CDR1 SGHRS, CDR2 YFSETQ. After removal of 0 bases from V and 1 base from J, the junction contained 3 bases not matched to a gene. The CDR3 consists of 15 residues. The CDR3, as DNA: TGCGCCAGCAGCTTGGTTACAGGGGCGAACACTGAAGCTTTCTTT. It translates to CASSLVTGANTEAFF.

This chain uses TRBV7-2 with TRBJ2-1; 8 positions match TRBD2. Trimming took 0 bases from V and 7 from J; bases not matched to a gene: 2. The CDR3 runs 14 residues. Looked up from germline, CDR1 is SGHTA and CDR2 is FQGNSA. Here the CDR3 DNA reads TGTGCCAGCAGCTTAGCAGGGACTAGGAATGAGCAGTTCTTC. This sequence encodes CASSLAGTRNEQFF.

V gene TRBV7-9 combines with J gene TRBJ2-1, with 8 bases lining up with TRBD1. This CDR3 region has 15 residues. Unmatched junction bases numbered 3, after V lost 1 base and J lost 4 bases. In germline, CDR1 is SEHNR, CDR2 FQNEAQ (reference sequence). CDR3 region: CASSLDRGYYNEQFF. CDR3 DNA sequence: TGTGCCAGCAGCTTAGACAGGGGGTATTACAATGAGCAGTTCTTC.

The V call is TRBV6-5, the J call TRBJ2-5, with D unclear. CDR1 and CDR2 from the germline V gene are MNHEY and SVGAGI. V lost 5 bases to trimming and J lost 5 bases, with 9 bases between them. CDR3 size: 12 residues. CDR3: CASSAVRETQYF. The DNA for the CDR3 is TGTGCCAGCAGTGCTGTACGGGAGACCCAGTACTTC.

This rearrangement joins TRBV2 to TRBJ2-3; 11 bases are a match to TRBD1. This CDR3 is 15 amino acids long. Trimming took 7 bases from V and 6 from J; bases not matched to a gene: 9. Germline V gives CDR1 SNHLY, CDR2 FYNNEI. In DNA form, the CDR3 reads TGTGCCAGCATTTGGACAGGGGGCGTCTTGGATACGCAGTATTTT. Protein: CASIWTGGVLDTQYF. Full variable domain (rest looked up from reference TRBV2 and TRBJ2-3): EPEVTQTPSHQVTQMGQEVILRCVPISNHLYFYWYRQILGQKVEFLVSFYNNEISEKSEIFDDQFSVERPDGSNFTLKIRSTKLEDSAMYFCASIWTGGVLDTQYFGPGTRLTVL.

The table lists this clone with a count of one. V is TRBV6-1 and J is TRBJ1-3; D gene ambiguous. CDR3 length: 15 amino acids. V dropped 2 bases and J dropped 0 bases, with 8 bases sitting between them. Germline CDR1 reads MNHNS; CDR2 reads SASEGT. CDR3 sequence (DNA): TGTGCCAGCAGTGAACAGGTTTCCTCTGGAAACACCATATATTTT. Its translation: CASSEQVSSGNTIYF.

This clone was seen only a few times. V and J are TRBV2 and TRBJ2-1; TRBD2 aligns across 13 bases. Germline CDR1 reads SNHLY; CDR2 reads FYNNEI. There are 14 residues in the CDR3. The V and J ends lost 6 bases and 12 bases, in that order; junction bases with no gene match: 8. The CDR3 reads CASRPGTSGTGQFF. The CDR3 DNA sequence: TGTGCCAGCAGACCGGGGACTAGCGGGACCGGGCAGTTCTTC.

The V call is TRBV5-1, the J call TRBJ2-7, with D possibly being TRBD1 (6 bases). Germline loops: CDR1 SGHRS, CDR2 YFSETQ. The V gene lost 4 bases and the J gene lost 0 bases, with 11 bases spanning the gap. The CDR3 is 14 amino acids. The CDR3 nucleotides read TGCGCCAGCAGCCCGGGACACATCTCCTACGAGCAGTACTTC. This sequence encodes CASSPGHISYEQYF.

The rearrangement uses TRBV5-1 and TRBJ2-7, with 8 bases aligning to TRBD2. Germline CDR1 is SGHRS and CDR2 is YFSETQ. V shed 5 bases, J shed 0 bases, and the junction held 7 bases outside the gene matches. The CDR3 loop spans 15 amino acids. CDR3 DNA sequence: TGCGCCAGCAGTTATAGCGGGGCCAGCTCCTACGAGCAGTACTTC. Translating gives CASSYSGASSYEQYF.

The chain combines TRBV25-1 with TRBJ2-7; 12 nucleotides agree with TRBD2. This CDR3 comprises 14 residues. Germline CDR1 MGHDK, CDR2 SYGVNS. V shed 5 bases, J shed 3 bases, and the junction held 2 bases outside the gene matches. In nucleotides, the CDR3 is TGTGCCAGCAGTTCGACTAGCGGGAGCTACGAGCAGTACTTC. As protein: CASSSTSGSYEQYF.